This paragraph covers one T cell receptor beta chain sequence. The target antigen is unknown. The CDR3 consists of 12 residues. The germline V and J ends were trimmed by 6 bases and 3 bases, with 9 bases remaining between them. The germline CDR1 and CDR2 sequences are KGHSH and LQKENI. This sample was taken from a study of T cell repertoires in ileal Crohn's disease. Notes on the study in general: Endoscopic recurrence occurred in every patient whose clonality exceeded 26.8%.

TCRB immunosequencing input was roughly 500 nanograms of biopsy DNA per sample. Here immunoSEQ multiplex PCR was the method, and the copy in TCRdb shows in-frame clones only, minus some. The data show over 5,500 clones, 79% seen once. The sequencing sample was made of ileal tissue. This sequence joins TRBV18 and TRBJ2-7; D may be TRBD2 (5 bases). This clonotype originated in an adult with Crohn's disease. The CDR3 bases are TGTGCCAGCTCGCCCGGGGTCTACGAGCAGTACTTC. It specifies CASSPGVYEQYF.